Listed below are T cell receptor beta chains from one sample, sequenced in a study of blood T cell repertoires in COVID-19. Repertoires were generated with immunoSEQ multiplex PCR, while TCRdb's copy carries only in-frame clones and drops some. Of 180,000 or so clones listed, 80% to 85% are singletons. Sequencing was performed on PBMCs or T cells enriched from blood (not recorded which). The receptors derive from a woman aged 55-75 years who had recovered from COVID-19. Each CDR3 is given with its conserved first and last residue. The D gene is left open where the match is weak. Expanded clones are given a class, and other clones once, few, many or no size at all.

-	-	TRBV6-6	TRBJ1-5	TGTGCCAGCAGTTTGACAGCAAGCAATCAGCCCCAGCATTTT	CASSLTASNQPQHF
few	-	TRBV7-9	TRBJ2-1	TGTGCCAGCAGCTACAGCCAGGTTTCGTTCTTC	CASSYSQVSFF
-	TRBD1	TRBV27	TRBJ2-5	TGTGCCAGCAGTCCAAAGACAGGGATGCAAGAGACCCAGTACTTC	CASSPKTGMQETQYF
once	-	TRBV2	TRBJ1-2	TGTGCCAGCAGTGTATGGCAGGGTGATGGCTACACCTTC	CASSVWQGDGYTF
-	-	TRBV18	TRBJ1-2	TGTGCCAGCTCACCACAGGGGGACCCCGCCGAATCGGGCTACACCTTC	CASSPQGDPAESGYTF
-	-	TRBV9	TRBJ1-5	TGTGCCAGCAGCCCCGGACCGGGGGGCTATCAGCCCCAGCATTTT	CASSPGPGGYQPQHF
-	TRBD1	TRBV7-9	TRBJ1-6	TGTGCCAGCAGTTTTGCGGGACAGCGTAATTCACCCCTCCACTTT	CASSFAGQRNSPLHF
-	TRBD2	TRBV30	TRBJ2-3	TGTGCCTGGAACAGCGGGGGTCCCGGGATAGCGCAGTATTTT	CAWNSGGPGIAQYF
-	TRBD2	TRBV4-1	TRBJ2-4	TGCGCCAGCAGCCAGGGTCCCCTCAAGCGGGGGGGCCCAAGGGCAGAAAACATTCAGTACTTC	CASSQGPLKRGGPRAENIQYF
-	TRBD1	TRBV4-1	TRBJ2-1	TGCGCCAGCAGCCAGCACGGACAGGGGCTTGATGAGCAGTTCTTC	CASSQHGQGLDEQFF
-	TRBD2	TRBV5-4	TRBJ2-1	TGTGCCAGCAGCCCACACGGGGGGGCTAACAATGAGCAGTTCTTC	CASSPHGGANNEQFF
few	-	TRBV7-8	TRBJ1-4	TGTGCCAGCAGCTCGGGCGGGAGGGCCTCGAATTTTCGGGAACTGTTTTTT	CASSSGGRASNFRELFF
-	-	TRBV18	TRBJ1-3	TGTGCCAGCTCACCAGGTCAGGGCTCTGGAAACACCATATATTTT	CASSPGQGSGNTIYF
once	TRBD1	TRBV10-3	TRBJ2-1	TGTGCCATCAGAGCCCAGACAGGGGGCGCCGGGAATGAGCAGTTCTTC	CAIRAQTGGAGNEQFF
-	TRBD1	TRBV30	TRBJ2-7	TGTGCCTGGGACAGGGACGCCTACGAGCAGTACTTC	CAWDRDAYEQYF
-	TRBD2	TRBV5-1	TRBJ2-1	TGCGCCAGCAGCACCCGGACTAGCGTCGGTGAGCAGTTCTTC	CASSTRTSVGEQFF
-	-	TRBV7-3	TRBJ2-2	TGTGCCAGCAGCTTGCTCGGGACTCGGAACACCGGGGAGCTGTTTTTT	CASSLLGTRNTGELFF
-	TRBD1	TRBV18	TRBJ1-5	TGTGCCAGCTCAGGACAGGGGAATCAGCCCCAGCATTTT	CASSGQGNQPQHF
-	-	TRBV6-1	TRBJ1-3	TGTGCCAGCAGTGTAGAGGGCTCTGGAAACACCATATATTTT	CASSVEGSGNTIYF
-	TRBD2	TRBV5-1	TRBJ2-7	TGCGCCAGCAGCCCGGGGGGTCGGGTTGGGTACGAGCAGTACTTC	CASSPGGRVGYEQYF
-	-	TRBV11-2	TRBJ1-1	TGTGCCAGCGCAGGGACTCGCGGCACTGAAGCTTTCTTT	CASAGTRGTEAFF
few	-	TRBV19	TRBJ1-5	TGTGCCAGTAGTATCTGGGGGGGTATGCAGCCCCAGCATTTT	CASSIWGGMQPQHF
-	-	TRBV20-1	TRBJ1-2	TGCAGTGCTAGTCAGTCCAGATACCCCTATGGCTACACCTTC	CSASQSRYPYGYTF
few	-	TRBV6-6	TRBJ1-1	TGTGCCAGCAGTTACCCCGGGGGGACTGAAGCTTTCTTT	CASSYPGGTEAFF
-	-	TRBV5-4	TRBJ2-2	TGTGCCAGCAGCCCCAGGGGCCACACCGGGGAGCTGTTTTTT	CASSPRGHTGELFF
-	-	TRBV30	TRBJ1-1	TGTGCCTGGAGTACTACCGGGAACACTGAAGCTTTCTTT	CAWSTTGNTEAFF
-	-	TRBV7-3	TRBJ2-3	TGTGCCAGCAGCTTAGGCAGCACAGATACGCAGTATTTT	CASSLGSTDTQYF
-	TRBD2	TRBV6-1	TRBJ2-3	TGTGCCAGCAGTGAAGGGATCTCTAGCGGAGCTAGCACAGATACGCAGTATTTT	CASSEGISSGASTDTQYF
-	TRBD2	TRBV25-1	TRBJ2-7	TGTGCCAGCAGTCCAATGGGGGGGTTATCCTACGAGCAGTACTTC	CASSPMGGLSYEQYF
once	-	TRBV6-2/TRBV6-3	TRBJ2-5	TGTGCCAGCAGTTATCGGGGGGAGACCCAGTACTTC	CASSYRGETQYF
once	-	TRBV11-2	TRBJ1-3	TGTGCCAGCAGCCCAGCTCTGGGGGCCCTCTCTGGAAACACCATATATTTT	CASSPALGALSGNTIYF
-	TRBD1	TRBV19	TRBJ1-2	TGTGCCAGTAGTATTTATGGAACCGGGACAGGGGCTAATGGCTACACCTTC	CASSIYGTGTGANGYTF
-	TRBD2	TRBV3-1/TRBV3-2	TRBJ2-7	TGTGCCAGCAGCTCGACTAGCGGGACCGTGGAGCAGTACTTC	CASSSTSGTVEQYF
once	TRBD2	TRBV7-9	TRBJ2-1	TGTGCCAGCAGCTCGGGACTAGCGGTCTACAATGAGCAGTTCTTC	CASSSGLAVYNEQFF
-	-	TRBV5-5	TRBJ1-1	TGTGCCAGCAGCTGGGGAGGGGGGAACCAGAACACTGAAGCTTTCTTT	CASSWGGGNQNTEAFF
few	-	TRBV5-1	TRBJ2-3	TGCGCCAGCAGCTTGGGGCTCACAGATACGCAGTATTTT	CASSLGLTDTQYF
once	TRBD2	TRBV19	TRBJ2-1	TGTGCCAGTAGTGGGACTAGGAGTAACAATGAGCAGTTCTTC	CASSGTRSNNEQFF
-	-	TRBV10-3	TRBJ2-1	TGTGCCATCGGTGGGGTGGGTGCGTCTAGAGAGCAGTTCTTC	CAIGGVGASREQFF
-	-	TRBV19	TRBJ1-1	TGTGCCAGTAGCAGTACCATGAACACTGAAGCTTTCTTT	CASSSTMNTEAFF
few	TRBD2	TRBV28	TRBJ2-7	TGTGCCAGCAGGTCCGAGTCTAGCGGGAGTTGGGCCTACGAGCAGTACTTC	CASRSESSGSWAYEQYF
-	-	TRBV12-3/TRBV12-4	TRBJ2-7	TGTGCCAGCAGTTTTGGGGCCTCTAACGAGCAGTACTTC	CASSFGASNEQYF
-	TRBD1	TRBV29-1	TRBJ2-7	TGCAGCGCGGGACAGGCGACTTACGAGCAGTACTTC	CSAGQATYEQYF